The present T cell receptor (beta chain) was sequenced within a study of cytomegalovirus exposure and HLA in healthy donors. V was clipped by 10 bases and J by 1 base; unmatched bases: 16. Germline V lookup: CDR1 SEHNR, CDR2 FQNEAQ (reference sequence). The CDR3 is 17 residues long. It was with 60 Vbeta and 13 Jbeta primers that the PCR ran. Here immunoSEQ multiplex PCR was the method, and the copy in TCRdb shows in-frame clones only, minus some. The table includes more than 110,000 clones, over 60% detected once. Note on this clone: Antigen unknown.

General observations from the study: Presence/absence results assume similar sequencing depth per donor, which may not hold. Most TCR sequences showed up rarely, but some public TCRs showed up in many donors. As was reported, the classifier diagnosed cytomegalovirus status with high specificity and sensitivity.

Sequencing was carried out using PBMCs. The receptor comes from a male donor in good health and CMV-seropositive. V usage is TRBV7-9 and J usage is TRBJ2-5; 9 positions match TRBD2. This CDR3 reads CATPLDRAGGPQETQYF. The CDR3 DNA sequence: TGTGCCACTCCACTCGATCGAGCGGGAGGTCCCCAAGAGACCCAGTACTTC.